The rows below give T cell receptor beta chains drawn from one sample of a study of cytomegalovirus exposure and HLA in healthy donors. Produced via immunoSEQ multiplex PCR; TCRdb's table is partial and in-frame only. The table has some 150,000 clones, around 85% seen once; the top ten hold about 1.2%. The specimen sequenced was PBMCs. Every receptor here comes from a female donor in good health and CMV-seronegative. CDR3s include the opening cysteine and the closing phenylalanine or tryptophan. The D gene is left open where the match is weak. Part of the rows lack a size; the others show once, few, many or a class for expanded clones.

v_call: TRBV27
d_call: TRBD1
j_call: TRBJ2-1
clone_size: NA
cdr3_nt: TGTGCCAGCAGTTTGGATCCCCAGGGGGTACACAATGAGCAGTTCTTC
cdr3_aa: CASSLDPQGVHNEQFF

v_call: TRBV28
d_call: NA
j_call: TRBJ1-2
clone_size: NA
cdr3_nt: TGTGCCAGCAGTTTACCCCGGTTTGTGGAGGGAGGCTACACCTTC
cdr3_aa: CASSLPRFVEGGYTF

v_call: TRBV13
d_call: NA
j_call: TRBJ1-1
clone_size: NA
cdr3_nt: TGTGCCAGCAGCCCTTACCAGAGCGTGAACACTGAAGCTTTCTTT
cdr3_aa: CASSPYQSVNTEAFF

v_call: TRBV29-1
d_call: TRBD2
j_call: TRBJ2-1
clone_size: once
cdr3_nt: TGCAGCGTTGTAAGGACAGACGGACTAGCGGGCCGCAATGAGCAGTTCTTC
cdr3_aa: CSVVRTDGLAGRNEQFF

v_call: TRBV30
d_call: NA
j_call: TRBJ1-2
clone_size: NA
cdr3_nt: TGTGCCTGGAGTAAAGGGGGCTATGGCTACACCTTC
cdr3_aa: CAWSKGGYGYTF

v_call: TRBV5-4
d_call: NA
j_call: TRBJ2-7
clone_size: NA
cdr3_nt: TGTGCCAGCAGCTTGGCTACTCCCTCAGGGCTCCCCTTGAGCTACGAGCAGTACTTC
cdr3_aa: CASSLATPSGLPLSYEQYF

v_call: TRBV7-9
d_call: TRBD1
j_call: TRBJ2-7
clone_size: NA
cdr3_nt: TGTGCCAGCAGCCCCGGGACAGGCCTCTCCTACGAGCAGTACTTC
cdr3_aa: CASSPGTGLSYEQYF

v_call: TRBV7-9
d_call: NA
j_call: TRBJ1-1
clone_size: NA
cdr3_nt: TGTGCCAGCAGCTCCAGCGGTCCCGGAATCACTGAAGCTTTCTTT
cdr3_aa: CASSSSGPGITEAFF

v_call: TRBV7-9
d_call: NA
j_call: TRBJ1-6
clone_size: once
cdr3_nt: TGTGCCAGCAGACCGGGAGACGGGCATTCACCCCTCCACTTT
cdr3_aa: CASRPGDGHSPLHF

v_call: TRBV4-1
d_call: TRBD1
j_call: TRBJ1-5
clone_size: once
cdr3_nt: TGCGCCAGCAGCCAAGACCCGGGACAGGGGGTTGGTCAGCCCCAGCATTTT
cdr3_aa: CASSQDPGQGVGQPQHF

v_call: TRBV27
d_call: NA
j_call: TRBJ2-1
clone_size: NA
cdr3_nt: TGTGCCAGCAGTTTATCGGCGGGGTCATCCTACAATGAGCAGTTCTTC
cdr3_aa: CASSLSAGSSYNEQFF

v_call: TRBV7-2
d_call: TRBD2
j_call: TRBJ2-1
clone_size: NA
cdr3_nt: TGTGCCAGCAGCTTAGAGCTAGCGGGGTCAGGTGAGCAGTTCTTC
cdr3_aa: CASSLELAGSGEQFF

v_call: TRBV29-1
d_call: TRBD1
j_call: TRBJ2-4
clone_size: NA
cdr3_nt: TGCAGCGTTGTGGGGACAGAGGCCAAAAACATTCAGTACTTC
cdr3_aa: CSVVGTEAKNIQYF

v_call: TRBV6-5
d_call: NA
j_call: TRBJ1-1
clone_size: few
cdr3_nt: TGTGCCAGCAGTCCTACAGGGCGGCTTGAAGCTTTCTTT
cdr3_aa: CASSPTGRLEAFF

v_call: TRBV18
d_call: NA
j_call: TRBJ2-3
clone_size: NA
cdr3_nt: TGTGCCAGCTCACCTCAACGGGGTGGAGATACGCAGTATTTT
cdr3_aa: CASSPQRGGDTQYF

v_call: TRBV4-1
d_call: TRBD1
j_call: TRBJ1-5
clone_size: few
cdr3_nt: TGCGCCAGCAGCCAAGTACAGGGGGATCAGCCCCAGCATTTT
cdr3_aa: CASSQVQGDQPQHF

v_call: TRBV15
d_call: TRBD1
j_call: TRBJ1-4
clone_size: NA
cdr3_nt: TGTGCCACCAGCATACAGGGGTCTGAAAAACTGTTTTTT
cdr3_aa: CATSIQGSEKLFF

v_call: TRBV28
d_call: NA
j_call: TRBJ1-1
clone_size: once
cdr3_nt: TGTGCCAGCAGTTCGGGGAGGAACACTGAAGCTTTCTTT
cdr3_aa: CASSSGRNTEAFF

v_call: TRBV5-1
d_call: NA
j_call: TRBJ1-6
clone_size: NA
cdr3_nt: TGCGCCAGCAGCTTGGACAGCCCTTCAGCCCTCCACTTT
cdr3_aa: CASSLDSPSALHF

v_call: TRBV6-5
d_call: NA
j_call: TRBJ2-7
clone_size: NA
cdr3_nt: TGTGCCAGCAGTGCCGCGACAGGCGTCTACGAGCAGTACTTC
cdr3_aa: CASSAATGVYEQYF

v_call: TRBV27
d_call: TRBD2
j_call: TRBJ2-1
clone_size: few
cdr3_nt: TGTGCCAGTATGGCGACTAGCGGGAGGGCCAATGAGCAGTTCTTC
cdr3_aa: CASMATSGRANEQFF

v_call: TRBV4-1
d_call: NA
j_call: TRBJ2-1
clone_size: NA
cdr3_nt: TGCGCCAGCAGCCAAGCGGCAGGCAACAATGAGCAGTTCTTC
cdr3_aa: CASSQAAGNNEQFF

v_call: TRBV5-4
d_call: TRBD2
j_call: TRBJ2-7
clone_size: NA
cdr3_nt: TGTGCCAGCAGCAACTCTTGGACTAGCGGGAGCGGGCACGAGCAGTACTTC
cdr3_aa: CASSNSWTSGSGHEQYF

v_call: TRBV5-8
d_call: NA
j_call: TRBJ1-4
clone_size: few
cdr3_nt: TGTGCCAGCAGCGGATGGGGGGAGATAAATGAAAAACTGTTTTTT
cdr3_aa: CASSGWGEINEKLFF

v_call: TRBV28
d_call: TRBD1
j_call: TRBJ2-1
clone_size: NA
cdr3_nt: TGTGCCAGCAGTTGGGACAGGGTGGTGGTCAATGAGCAGTTCTTC
cdr3_aa: CASSWDRVVVNEQFF

v_call: TRBV28
d_call: TRBD1
j_call: TRBJ2-5
clone_size: NA
cdr3_nt: TGTGCCAGCAGTATACCACAGGGGGCCCAAGAGACCCAGTACTTC
cdr3_aa: CASSIPQGAQETQYF

v_call: TRBV5-1
d_call: TRBD2
j_call: TRBJ2-5
clone_size: NA
cdr3_nt: TGCGCCAGCAGCCTTCGGACTAGGTTCGCGCAAGAGACCCAGTACTTC
cdr3_aa: CASSLRTRFAQETQYF

v_call: TRBV7-6
d_call: NA
j_call: TRBJ2-1
clone_size: once
cdr3_nt: TGTGCCAGCAGCCCAGCGTACAATGAGCAGTTCTTC
cdr3_aa: CASSPAYNEQFF